What follows are 15 T cell receptor beta chains derived from one specimen sequenced in a study of OX40 agonist ivuxolimab in advanced cancers. Clones were read by immunoSEQ multiplex PCR, and TCRdb kept only the in-frame ones, dropping some. This table holds about 79,000 clones, 80% to 95% found once. Sequencing used CD4+ or CD8+ T cells sorted from blood, obtained in a trial of the OX40 agonist ivuxolimab. These receptors were obtained from an adult with an advanced solid tumor such as melanoma, head and neck, liver or kidney cancer.

This clone was counted once. The chain recombines TRBV10-2 with TRBJ1-5; D gene uncertain. From germline, CDR1 is WSHSY and CDR2 SAAADI. Trimming took off 0 bases at V and 7 bases at J, with 13 bases between the two ends. The CDR3 extends over 15 amino acids. The CDR3: CASSESMGAWQPQHF. CDR3 DNA sequence: TGCGCCAGCAGTGAGTCAATGGGCGCCTGGCAGCCCCAGCATTTT.

This chain connects TRBV5-1 to TRBJ2-5; TRBD1 agrees at 7 bases. Germline-derived CDR1 and CDR2 are SGHRS and YFSETQ. The CDR3 has 14 residues. Losses at the gene ends were 1 base for V and 2 bases for J; bases not matched to a gene: 2. Here the CDR3 reads CASSLMGQQETQYF. For the CDR3, the DNA is TGCGCCAGCAGCTTGATGGGACAGCAAGAGACCCAGTACTTC.

The sample holds a few counts of this clone. The chain uses TRBV30 and TRBJ1-1, with a weak D call TRBD1 (6 bases). V was shortened by 6 bases and J by 10 bases, with 15 bases between the two germline ends. This CDR3 region has 11 residues. CDR1 GTSNPN and CDR2 SVGIG come from the germline V gene (reference sequence). The CDR3: CACLGARLAFF. CDR3 DNA: TGTGCCTGCCTGGGGGCACGTCTAGCTTTCTTT.

The V and J genes are TRBV5-1 and TRBJ2-1; 10 positions match TRBD2. This CDR3 is built from 15 residues. Germline assignment: CDR1 SGHRS and CDR2 YFSETQ. The V gene end was trimmed by 1 base and the J gene end by 10 bases; junction bases not matched to a gene: 8. The CDR3 nucleotides are TGCGCCAGCAGCTTGAGCGGGGATAGCGGGAGGGAGCAGTTCTTC. As protein: CASSLSGDSGREQFF.

The chain combines TRBV4-1 with TRBJ2-7; 8 bases are a match to TRBD1. CDR1 and CDR2 from the germline V gene are MGHRA and YSYEKL. The ends lost 0 bases at V and 2 bases at J; junction bases unmatched: 9. The CDR3 sequence is 17 residues long. As DNA, the CDR3 is TGCGCCAGCAGCCAAGAGGGGGCCCGGGACAGGACCTACGAGCAGTACTTC. As protein: CASSQEGARDRTYEQYF.

As to this clone: Other DNA sequences from this sample encode an identical CDR3 as well. The chain recombines TRBV7-9 with TRBJ2-3; no clear D. Germline V gives CDR1 SEHNR, CDR2 FQNEAQ (reference sequence). The germline V and J ends were trimmed by 1 base and 2 bases, with 7 bases remaining between them. This CDR3 comprises 14 residues. The CDR3: CASSLGGITDTQYF. CDR3 coding DNA: TGTGCCAGCAGCTTAGGTGGGATCACAGATACGCAGTATTTT.

The chain has TRBV7-9 and TRBJ2-2, with D uncertain. Per germline, CDR1 SEHNR and CDR2 FQNEAQ (reference sequence). This CDR3 has 12 residues. The germline V and J ends were trimmed by 3 bases and 4 bases, with 3 bases remaining between them. CDR3 loop: CASSFSTGELFF. The CDR3 DNA follows: TGTGCCAGCAGCTTCTCCACCGGGGAGCTGTTTTTT.

This chain links TRBV7-9 with TRBJ2-1; D possibly corresponds to TRBD2 (5 bases). This CDR3 has 12 residues. V lost 5 bases to trimming and J lost 8 bases, with 10 bases between them. Germline V gene lookup returns CDR1 SEHNR and CDR2 FQNEAQ (reference sequence). This chain's CDR3 is CASSPLEDEQFF. Here the CDR3 DNA reads TGTGCCAGCAGCCCCCTGGAGGATGAGCAGTTCTTC.

J is TRBJ1-1 and V is TRBV7-3; D is perhaps TRBD1 (6 bases). The germline CDR1 and CDR2 sequences are SGHTA and FQGTGA. The CDR3 has 14 residues. V was clipped by 4 bases and J by 1 base, with 10 bases between them. In nucleotides, the CDR3 is TGTGCCAGCAGCTCCAGACAGGCGAACACTGAAGCTTTCTTT. This gives the protein CASSSRQANTEAFF.

In DNA form, the CDR3 reads TGCGCCAGCAGCTTTACCACCGGGACAGGGGTCGAAAAACTGTTTTTT. Protein product: CASSFTTGTGVEKLFF. This chain connects TRBV5-1 to TRBJ1-4, with 10 bases identical to TRBD1. Trimming took 2 bases from V and 8 from J; bases not matched to a gene: 9. The germline CDR1 and CDR2 sequences are SGHRS and YFSETQ. This CDR3 has 16 residues.

The CDR3 coding sequence is TGTGCCACCACCCCGGGCGGACGCGTGGAGACCCAGTACTTC. Translated, it gives CATTPGGRVETQYF. V is TRBV28 and J is TRBJ2-5; D is uncertain. V dropped 10 bases and J dropped 5 bases, with 20 bases sitting between them. Per the germline V gene, CDR1 is MDHEN and CDR2 is SYDVKM. There are 14 residues in the CDR3.

CDR3 loop: CASSYQRAGELFF. Here the CDR3 DNA reads TGTGCCAGCAGCTATCAACGGGCCGGGGAGCTGTTTTTT. This chain links TRBV7-2 with TRBJ2-2; no clear D gene. The germline V gene encodes CDR1 SGHTA and CDR2 FQGNSA. V lost 4 bases, J lost 6 bases, and 9 bases lay in between. The CDR3 sequence is 13 residues long.

The chain couples TRBV5-1 to TRBJ2-3; 9 bases agree with TRBD2. The CDR3 loop spans 14 amino acids. The V segment lost 0 bases and the J segment 4 bases; nucleotides outside the gene matches: 0. Germline CDR1 and CDR2: SGHRS and YFSETQ. The CDR3 loop is CASSLEREADTQYF. As DNA, the CDR3 is TGCGCCAGCAGCTTGGAGCGGGAGGCAGATACGCAGTATTTT. Filled out from reference TRBV5-1 and TRBJ2-3, the complete variable domain reads KAGVTQTPRYLIKTRGQQVTLSCSPISGHRSVSWYQQTPGQGLQFLFEYFSETQRNKGNFPGRFSGRQFSNSRSEMNVSTLELGDSALYLCASSLEREADTQYFGPGTRLTVL.

The rearrangement links TRBV19 to TRBJ1-2; 7 bases line up with TRBD1. Germline CDR1 is LNHDA and CDR2 is SQIVND (reference sequence). V shed 6 bases and J 0 bases; nucleotides not matched to a gene: 10. The CDR3 runs to 16 residues. Here the CDR3 DNA reads TGTGCCAGTAGCCCGGGACAGTCTCTTTCTAACTATGGCTACACCTTC. This gives the protein CASSPGQSLSNYGYTF.

In its sample, this clone was seen a few times. This chain uses TRBV7-6 with TRBJ1-3, with 8 bases fitting TRBD1. This CDR3 has 15 amino acids. Trimming removed 1 base from V and 4 bases from J; junction bases left unmatched: 3. Germline CDR1 SGHVS, CDR2 FNYEAQ. In DNA form, the CDR3 reads TGTGCCAGCAGCTTAGGACAGGGGTACGGAAACACCATATATTTT. It yields the protein CASSLGQGYGNTIYF.